The source of this T cell receptor beta chain is a study of control samples from healthy donors and cancer patients. V lost 4 bases and J lost 1, with 13 bases in between. This CDR3 contains 15 residues. Per the germline V gene, CDR1 is LNHDA and CDR2 is SQIVND (reference sequence). The assay was immunoSEQ multiplex PCR, and TCRdb's table has in-frame clones only and misses some. The sample holds roughly 130,000 clones, around 94% seen once. J is TRBJ2-5 and V is TRBV19; D is unclear. The sample taken for sequencing was PBMCs. This TCR was recovered from a man between 60 and 75 years old with colorectal cancer. In DNA form, the CDR3 reads TGTGCCAGTAGTACCCTCCCGCGCCTCCAAGAGACCCAGTACTTC. Amino acid sequence: CASSTLPRLQETQYF.